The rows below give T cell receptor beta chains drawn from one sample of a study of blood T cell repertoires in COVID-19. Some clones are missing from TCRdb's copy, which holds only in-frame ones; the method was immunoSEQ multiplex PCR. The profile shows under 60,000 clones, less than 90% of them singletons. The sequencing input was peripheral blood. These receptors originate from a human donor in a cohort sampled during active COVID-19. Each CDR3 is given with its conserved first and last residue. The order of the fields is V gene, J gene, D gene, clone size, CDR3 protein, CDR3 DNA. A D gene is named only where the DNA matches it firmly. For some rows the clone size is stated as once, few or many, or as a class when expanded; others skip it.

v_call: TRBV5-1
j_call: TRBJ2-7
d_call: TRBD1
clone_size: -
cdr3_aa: CASTQGDRTYEQYF
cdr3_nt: TGCGCCAGCACGCAGGGGGACAGAACCTACGAGCAGTACTTC

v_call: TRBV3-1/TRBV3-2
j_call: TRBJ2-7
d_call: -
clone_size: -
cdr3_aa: CASKLGGTANEQYF
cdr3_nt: TGTGCCAGCAAATTAGGGGGAACGGCAAACGAGCAGTACTTC

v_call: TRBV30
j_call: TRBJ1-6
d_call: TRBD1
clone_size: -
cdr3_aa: CAWSVAGGNSPLHF
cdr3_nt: TGTGCCTGGAGTGTAGCAGGGGGGAATTCACCCCTCCACTTT

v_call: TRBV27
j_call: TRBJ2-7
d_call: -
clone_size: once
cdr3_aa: CASSSTWDTYEQYF
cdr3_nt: TGTGCCAGCAGTTCTACCTGGGACACCTACGAGCAGTACTTC

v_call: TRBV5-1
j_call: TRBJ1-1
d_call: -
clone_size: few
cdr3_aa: CASSPSPLEDTEAFF
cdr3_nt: TGCGCCAGCAGTCCTAGCCCCCTGGAGGACACTGAAGCTTTCTTT

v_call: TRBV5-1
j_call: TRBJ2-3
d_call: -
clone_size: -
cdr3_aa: CASSLGVLYESTDTQYF
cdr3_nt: TGCGCCAGCAGCTTGGGAGTACTATACGAAAGCACAGATACGCAGTATTTT

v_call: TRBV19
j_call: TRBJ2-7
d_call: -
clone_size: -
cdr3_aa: CASSLRAQRDLFTPYEQYF
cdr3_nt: TGTGCCAGTAGTCTCCGAGCCCAGCGCGATTTATTCACACCCTACGAGCAGTACTTC

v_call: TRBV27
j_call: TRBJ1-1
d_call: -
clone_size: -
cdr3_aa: CASRKQGLNTEAFF
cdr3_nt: TGTGCCAGCAGAAAACAGGGATTGAACACTGAAGCTTTCTTT

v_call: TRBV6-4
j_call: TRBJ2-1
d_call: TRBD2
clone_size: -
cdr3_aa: CASSTSGASYNEQFF
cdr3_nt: TGTGCCAGCAGTACTAGCGGAGCCTCCTACAATGAGCAGTTCTTC

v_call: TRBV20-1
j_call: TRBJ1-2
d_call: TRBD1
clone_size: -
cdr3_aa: CSAYRQGPYTF
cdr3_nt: TGCAGTGCCTACCGACAGGGGCCCTACACCTTC

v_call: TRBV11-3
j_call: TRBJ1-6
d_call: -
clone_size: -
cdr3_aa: CASSFTGGSPLHF
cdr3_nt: TGTGCCAGCAGCTTCACGGGAGGGTCACCCCTCCACTTT

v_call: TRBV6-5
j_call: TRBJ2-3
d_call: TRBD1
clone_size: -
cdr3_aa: CASSPGQGARDTQYF
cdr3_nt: TGTGCCAGCAGTCCGGGACAGGGGGCACGGGATACGCAGTATTTT

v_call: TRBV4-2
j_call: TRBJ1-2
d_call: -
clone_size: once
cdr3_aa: CASSQGQFYGYTF
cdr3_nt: TGTGCCAGCAGCCAAGGGCAGTTCTATGGCTACACCTTC

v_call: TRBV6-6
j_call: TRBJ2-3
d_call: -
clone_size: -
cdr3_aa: CASSSFASVSDTQYF
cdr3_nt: TGTGCCAGCAGTTCATTCGCTAGCGTCTCAGATACGCAGTATTTT

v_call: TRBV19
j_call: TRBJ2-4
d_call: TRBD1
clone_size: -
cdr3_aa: CASSNRGNIQYF
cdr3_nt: TGTGCCAGTAGTAACAGGGGAAACATTCAGTACTTC

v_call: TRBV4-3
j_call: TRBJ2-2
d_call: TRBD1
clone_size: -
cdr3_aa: CASSPRTGSSDTGELFF
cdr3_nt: TGCGCCAGCAGCCCCCGGACAGGGTCGTCGGACACCGGGGAGCTGTTTTTT

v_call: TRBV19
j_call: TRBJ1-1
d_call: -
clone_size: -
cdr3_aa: CASILGGYTEAFF
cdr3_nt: TGTGCCAGCATTCTCGGCGGTTACACTGAAGCTTTCTTT

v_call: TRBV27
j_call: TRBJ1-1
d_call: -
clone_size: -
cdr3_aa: CASSFRQLNTEAFF
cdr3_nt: TGTGCCAGCAGTTTTAGACAGCTGAACACTGAAGCTTTCTTT

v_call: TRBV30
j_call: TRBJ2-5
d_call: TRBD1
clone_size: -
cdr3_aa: CAWTGGLGDETQYF
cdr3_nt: TGTGCCTGGACAGGGGGCTTGGGAGATGAGACCCAGTACTTC

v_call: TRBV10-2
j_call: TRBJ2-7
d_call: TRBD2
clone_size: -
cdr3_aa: CASSGGGGRSYEQYF
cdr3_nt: TGCGCCAGCAGTGGAGGCGGGGGAAGATCATACGAGCAGTACTTC

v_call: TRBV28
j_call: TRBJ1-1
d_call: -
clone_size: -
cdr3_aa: CASSSLPAEAFF
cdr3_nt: TGTGCCAGCAGTTCACTCCCGGCTGAAGCTTTCTTT

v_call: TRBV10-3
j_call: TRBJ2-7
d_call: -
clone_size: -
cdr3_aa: CAISESRGTYEQYF
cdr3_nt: TGTGCCATCAGTGAGTCTAGGGGGACCTACGAGCAGTACTTC

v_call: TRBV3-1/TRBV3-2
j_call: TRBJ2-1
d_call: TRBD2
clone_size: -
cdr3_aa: CASSQIGLGQFF
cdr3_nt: TGTGCCAGCAGCCAGATCGGACTAGGGCAGTTCTTC

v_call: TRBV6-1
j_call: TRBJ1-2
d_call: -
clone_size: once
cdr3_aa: CASSEGAGYYGYTF
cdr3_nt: TGTGCCAGCAGTGAAGGTGCAGGGTACTATGGCTACACCTTC

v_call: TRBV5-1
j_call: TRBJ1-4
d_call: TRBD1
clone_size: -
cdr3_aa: CASSLENRGTNEKLFF
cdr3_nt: TGCGCCAGCAGCTTGGAAAACAGGGGGACTAATGAAAAACTGTTTTTT

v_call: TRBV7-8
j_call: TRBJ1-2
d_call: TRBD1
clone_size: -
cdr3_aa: CASSLSRDSIIYGYTF
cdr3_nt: TGTGCCAGCAGCTTAAGCAGGGACAGCATCATCTATGGCTACACCTTC

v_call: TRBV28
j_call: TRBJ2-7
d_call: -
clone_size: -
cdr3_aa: CASLRGPTYEQYF
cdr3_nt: TGTGCCAGTCTAAGAGGGCCCACCTACGAGCAGTACTTC

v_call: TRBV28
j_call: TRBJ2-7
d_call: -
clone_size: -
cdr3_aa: CASRLGGTRTYEQYF
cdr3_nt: TGTGCCAGCAGATTGGGGGGGACAAGGACCTACGAGCAGTACTTC

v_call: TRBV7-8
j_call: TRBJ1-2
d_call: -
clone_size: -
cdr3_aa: CASTPGTTGLVRYTF
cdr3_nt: TGTGCCAGCACCCCAGGTACCACAGGTTTGGTTCGCTACACCTTC

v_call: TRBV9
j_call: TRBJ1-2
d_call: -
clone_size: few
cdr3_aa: CASSPAGVSYGYTF
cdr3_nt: TGTGCCAGCAGCCCGGCGGGGGTTAGCTATGGCTACACCTTC

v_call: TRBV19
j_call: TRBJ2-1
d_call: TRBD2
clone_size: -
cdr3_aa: CASSNWPGLAGVGQFF
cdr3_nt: TGTGCCAGTAGCAACTGGCCGGGACTAGCGGGCGTCGGGCAGTTCTTC

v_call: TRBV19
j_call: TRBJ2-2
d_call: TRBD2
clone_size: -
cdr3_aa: CASSIATSGMVGELFF
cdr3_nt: TGTGCCAGTAGTATAGCTACTAGCGGGATGGTCGGGGAGCTGTTTTTT

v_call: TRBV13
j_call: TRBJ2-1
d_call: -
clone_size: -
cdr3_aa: CASSLGGTEQFF
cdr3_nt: TGTGCCAGCAGCTTGGGGGGTACTGAGCAGTTCTTC

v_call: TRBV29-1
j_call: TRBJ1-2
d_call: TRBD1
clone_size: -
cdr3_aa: CSVESRGLGYTF
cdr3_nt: TGCAGCGTTGAGTCGAGGGGGCTTGGCTACACCTTC

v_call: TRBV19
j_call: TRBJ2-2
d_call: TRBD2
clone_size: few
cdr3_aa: CASIWEGDTGELFF
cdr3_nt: TGTGCCAGTATTTGGGAGGGAGACACCGGGGAGCTGTTTTTT

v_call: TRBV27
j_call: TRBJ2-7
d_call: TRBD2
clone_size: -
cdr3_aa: CASKRGGSYEQYF
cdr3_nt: TGTGCCAGCAAGCGGGGGGGTAGCTACGAGCAGTACTTC

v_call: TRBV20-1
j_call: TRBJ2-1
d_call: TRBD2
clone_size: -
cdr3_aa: CSASRGLGGFSEQFF
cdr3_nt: TGCAGTGCTAGTCGGGGACTAGGGGGGTTCAGTGAGCAGTTCTTC

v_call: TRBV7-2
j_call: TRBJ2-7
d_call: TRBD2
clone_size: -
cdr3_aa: CASSRGLASYEQYF
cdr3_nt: TGTGCCAGCAGCCGGGGACTAGCCTCCTACGAGCAGTACTTC

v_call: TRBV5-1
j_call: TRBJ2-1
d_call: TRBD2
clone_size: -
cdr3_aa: CASRASGAYNEQFF
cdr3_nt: TGCGCCAGCAGGGCTAGCGGGGCCTACAATGAGCAGTTCTTC

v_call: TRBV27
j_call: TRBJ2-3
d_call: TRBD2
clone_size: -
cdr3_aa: CASSFSGRGADTQYF
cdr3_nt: TGTGCCAGCAGTTTTAGCGGGAGGGGAGCAGATACGCAGTATTTT

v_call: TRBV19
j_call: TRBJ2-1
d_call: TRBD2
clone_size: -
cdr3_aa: CASSPLAGRWDEQFF
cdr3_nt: TGTGCCAGTAGTCCCCTAGCGGGGCGGTGGGATGAGCAGTTCTTC

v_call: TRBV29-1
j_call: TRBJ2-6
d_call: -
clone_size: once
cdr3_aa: CSVIGGANVLTF
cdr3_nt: TGCAGCGTTATTGGCGGGGCCAACGTCCTGACTTTC